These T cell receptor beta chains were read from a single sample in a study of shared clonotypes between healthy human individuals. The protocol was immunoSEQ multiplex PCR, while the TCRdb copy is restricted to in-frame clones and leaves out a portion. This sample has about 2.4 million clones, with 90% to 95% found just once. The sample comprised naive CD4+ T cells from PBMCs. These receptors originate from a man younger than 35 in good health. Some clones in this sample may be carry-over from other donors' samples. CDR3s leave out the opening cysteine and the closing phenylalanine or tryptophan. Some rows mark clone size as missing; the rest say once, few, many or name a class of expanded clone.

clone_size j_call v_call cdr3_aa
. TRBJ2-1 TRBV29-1 SVERQLTYNEQF
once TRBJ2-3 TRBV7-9 ASRTGASSTDTQY
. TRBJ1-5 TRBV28 ASSLPASNQPQH
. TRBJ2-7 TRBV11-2 ASSLDGTGYEQY
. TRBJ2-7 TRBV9 ASSGSGTGSREQY
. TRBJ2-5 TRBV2 ASSVGGLGETQY
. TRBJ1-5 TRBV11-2 ASSLVPDGFQH
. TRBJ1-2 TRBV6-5 ASWARQGNGYT
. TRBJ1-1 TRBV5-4 ASSLGMRVGASGTEAF
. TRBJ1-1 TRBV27 ASSTGGEAF
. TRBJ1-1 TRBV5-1 ASRSRTPESTEAF
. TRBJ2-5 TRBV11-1 ASSLIVETQY
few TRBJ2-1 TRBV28 ASSLINEQF
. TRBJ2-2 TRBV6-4 ASHYNYETGLHGGSGELF
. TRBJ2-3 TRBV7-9 ASSPGLSTDTQY
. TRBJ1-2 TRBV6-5 ASSSPNYGYT